The entry below describes one TCR beta chain. Its antigen is unknown. The data originate from a study of CD8 T cells in ankylosing spondylitis. General study points: Ankylosing spondylitis blood seemed to carry a telltale TCR beta motif made of several highly homologous variants.

MiXCR, applied by TCRdb to the 5' RACE reads, yields one record per CDR3 protein. The repertoire holds 700,000 to 1,000,000 distinct CDR3 sequences, approximately 12% seen once, with 0.45% to 0.6% in the top ten. The specimen was blood, either unsorted or a sorted T cell fraction (not recorded which). The source is a male donor with ankylosing spondylitis.

CDR3 region: CASSLLGQTFYEQYF. In DNA, the CDR3 is TGTGCCAGCAGTTTACTGGGACAGACATTCTACGAGCAGTACTTC. This chain uses TRBV27 with TRBJ2-7, with 7 bases fitting TRBD1. Trimming at V came to 2 bases and at J to 3 bases, leaving 7 bases not matched to a gene. CDR1 and CDR2 from the germline V gene are MNHEY and SMNVEV (reference sequence). The CDR3 is 15 residues long.